This TCR beta chain was obtained from a study of blood T cell repertoires in COVID-19 (dated by TCRdb to 2018 to 2020). In the study overall: The collaborator samples originated in the United States, Italy and Spain and spanned the acute and convalescent phases of COVID-19. The material from the prospective study consisted of cDNA or gDNA derived from T cells, B-cell-depleted T cells, or PBMCs. The dataset comprised deeply sampled blood TCRbeta repertoires from subjects exposed to, actively infected with, or recovered from COVID-19. The repertoires were released in a freely available public database intended as a resource for research on the immune response to SARS-CoV-2. Samples came from the ongoing ImmuneRACE study (first 160 participants) plus 1,254 subjects from 6 global collaborators. Nearly every sample came with metadata listing a de-identified subject ID, COVID-19 status, age in years and sex. Where available, HLA class I and class II types were taken from metadata supplied by the sample provider and were not determined by assay-based typing.

TCRbeta CDR3 regions were amplified from genomic DNA by means of the immunoSEQ Assay, a bias-controlled multiplex PCR. As for the authors' bioinformatics: Within the assay, amplification of reference gene primers was used to estimate how many nucleated cells each sample contained. To quantify the absolute abundance of each unique TCRbeta CDR3 rearrangement, sequence reads were collapsed and filtered. For each sample, productive Simpson clonality was calculated by taking the square root of Simpson's diversity index across productive rearrangements. The clones in this table, taken by TCRdb from immuneACCESS, are in-frame only. Not every clone is retained; where verified, under half of the shortfall comes from an unresolved V gene, and the cause of the rest is unknown. The D gene and trimming were derived from the DNA, and the V and J assignments and clone size from that table. The sample profile shows roughly 120,000 clones; 75% to 85% of them were found once. The top ten clonotypes cover approximately 7.9% of the sample.

Results the study describes overall, beyond this receptor: How much clinical and demographic metadata was included differed by source and by participant, and the metadata was provided uncurated.

On this clone itself: The specificity of this receptor is unknown. No quality values exist for individual bases; no much larger clone is one base distant.

Collaborating institutions collected whole blood in K2EDTA tubes following their own protocols. Collaborator samples were shipped for TCRbeta analysis as frozen whole blood, isolated PBMCs, or DNA extracted from either sample type. The receptor was derived from a woman of 80 years or more with active or convalescent COVID-19. What was sequenced was peripheral blood.

CDR3 sequence: CASSGYGRGTYEQYF. The DNA sequence is TGTGCCAGCAGTGGATACGGGAGGGGGACCTACGAGCAGTACTTC. The rearranged chain carries TRBV25-1 and TRBJ2-7; TRBD2 aligns with 8 central bases. V is cut back by 4 bases and J by 2 bases, with 7 bases in the junction unmatched. The cysteine opens and the phenylalanine closes a CDR3 of 15 amino acids. Only the CDR3 DNA is retained, 45 bases long and in frame from the first base. Per the germline V gene, MGHDK is the CDR1 and SYGVNS is the CDR2.